Presented here are 10 T cell receptor beta chains from one specimen sequenced in a study of early T cells in non-severe SARS-CoV-2 infection. TCRdb independently ran MiXCR on the 5' RACE reads; one entry per CDR3 protein. This table holds tens of thousands of distinct CDR3 sequences, around 12% found once. Input material: whole blood. The receptor source for this set is an adult who was a healthcare worker with PCR-confirmed SARS-CoV-2 infection or an uninfected control (not recorded which).

This clonotype was picked up many times. The rearrangement joins TRBV12-3 or TRBV12-4 to TRBJ1-2; 9 positions agree with TRBD1. The V segment lost 6 bases and the J segment 5 bases; nucleotides outside the gene matches: 4. The CDR3 is 13 residues long. The DNA for the CDR3 is TGTGCCAGCAGGCGACAGGGGGGATATGGCTACACCTTC. Amino acids: CASRRQGGYGYTF.

The sample holds a few counts of this clonotype. The chain is built from TRBV9 and TRBJ2-1; TRBD1 might be the D (6 bases). This CDR3 contains 19 residues. Germline V lookup: CDR1 SGDLS, CDR2 YYNGEE. V was trimmed by 3 bases and J by 0 bases, leaving 22 bases between them. Written as DNA, the CDR3 is TGTGCCAGCAGCGCTCCCAGGGGCCGGGACCCCAACTCCTACAATGAGCAGTTCTTC. It translates to CASSAPRGRDPNSYNEQFF. Full variable domain (remainder filled in from reference TRBV9 and TRBJ2-1): DSGVTQTPKHLITATGQRVTLRCSPRSGDLSVYWYQQSLDQGLQFLIQYYNGEERAKGNILERFSAQQFPDLHSELNLSSLELGDSALYFCASSAPRGRDPNSYNEQFFGPGTRLTVL.

There are many counts of this clonotype. The V gene is TRBV20-1, the J gene TRBJ2-7; possibly TRBD1 for D (5 bases). V was shortened by 1 base and J by 2 bases, with 6 bases between the two germline ends. This CDR3 comprises 12 residues. Germline values: CDR1 DFQATT, CDR2 SNEGSKA (reference sequence). The CDR3 reads CSARARAYEQYF. DNA for the CDR3: TGCAGTGCTAGAGCCAGGGCCTACGAGCAGTACTTC.

This clonotype turned up a few times. CDR3 coding DNA: TGTGCCTTCGAAGGGACAGGGTTCAACTATGGCTACACCTTC. This codes for CAFEGTGFNYGYTF. J is TRBJ1-2 and V is TRBV30, with TRBD1 matching 9 bases. The CDR3 totals 14 residues. The ends lost 7 bases at V and 2 bases at J; junction bases unmatched: 8. CDR1 GTSNPN and CDR2 SVGIG come from the germline V gene (reference sequence).

Only a few counts were recorded for this clonotype. The rearrangement uses TRBV6-4 and TRBJ1-6, with TRBD1 identical over 7 bases. V was clipped by 3 bases and J by 5 bases; unmatched bases: 4. In germline, CDR1 is MRHNA, CDR2 SNTAGT. The CDR3 is 15 amino acids. The CDR3 nucleotides are TGTGCCAGCAGTGAAGGGACAGCGGATAATTCACCCCTCCACTTT. It specifies CASSEGTADNSPLHF.

This chain connects TRBV20-1 to TRBJ2-3; 10 bases line up with TRBD2. J lost 5 bases, V lost 4 bases, and 6 bases had no gene match. CDR1 is DFQATT, CDR2 SNEGSKA, per germline (reference sequence). This CDR3 has 14 residues. The CDR3, as DNA: TGCAGTGCTAAAAGCGGGGGGGCCAGAGATACGCAGTATTTT. Translated: CSAKSGGARDTQYF.

This clonotype was picked up a small number of times. This sequence joins TRBV16 and TRBJ1-5, with D possibly matching TRBD1 (5 bases). V was pared by 2 bases and J by 5 bases, with 7 bases between. The CDR3 length is 13 residues. Germline V gene data show CDR1 as KGHSY and CDR2 as FQNENV. For the CDR3, the DNA is TGTGCCAGCAGCCAACGAGGGGATCAGCCCCAGCATTTT. Its protein is CASSQRGDQPQHF.

The CDR3 protein is CSTRTNSYEQYF. CDR3 nucleotides: TGCAGCACCCGGACTAACTCCTACGAGCAGTACTTC. V and J are TRBV29-1 and TRBJ2-7, with a possible D match to TRBD2 (6 bases). Trimming took 8 bases from V and 0 from J, leaving 11 bases between them. The CDR3 sequence is 12 residues long. The germline CDR1 and CDR2 sequences are SQVTM and ANQGSEA.

This clonotype has just a few counts. This chain joins TRBV12-3 or TRBV12-4 and TRBJ2-7, with TRBD2 matching over 12 bases. Trimming removed 3 bases from V and 6 bases from J; junction bases left unmatched: 3. The CDR3 is made up of 14 amino acids. CDR3 region: CASSFWGLAGEQYF. In DNA form, the CDR3 reads TGTGCCAGCAGTTTTTGGGGACTAGCGGGCGAGCAGTACTTC.

The chain carries TRBV11-2 and TRBJ1-2; D remains unclear. Germline assignment: CDR1 SGHAT and CDR2 FQNNGV. This CDR3 has 13 amino acids. Trimming removed 6 bases at V and 2 bases at J, with 10 bases between. Here the CDR3 DNA reads TGTGCCAGCAGTCCCGCCCGAAACTATGGCTACACCTTC. Translating it yields CASSPARNYGYTF.